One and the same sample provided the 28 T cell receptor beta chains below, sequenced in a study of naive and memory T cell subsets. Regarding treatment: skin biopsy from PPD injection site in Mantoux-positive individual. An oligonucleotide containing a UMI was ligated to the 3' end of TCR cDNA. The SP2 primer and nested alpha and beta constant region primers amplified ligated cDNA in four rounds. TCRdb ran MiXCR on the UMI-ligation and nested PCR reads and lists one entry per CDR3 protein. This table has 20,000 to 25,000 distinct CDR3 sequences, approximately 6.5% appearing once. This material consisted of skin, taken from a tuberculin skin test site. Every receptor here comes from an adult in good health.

For the CDR3, the DNA is TGTGCCAGCAGCGCCAACGGCATGAACACTGAAGCTTTCTTT. Amino acids: CASSANGMNTEAFF. The rearrangement uses TRBV7-8 and TRBJ1-1; D remains ambiguous. V dropped 5 bases and J dropped 0 bases, with 10 bases sitting between them. Germline-derived CDR1 and CDR2 are SGHVS and FQNEAQ. CDR3 size: 14 residues.

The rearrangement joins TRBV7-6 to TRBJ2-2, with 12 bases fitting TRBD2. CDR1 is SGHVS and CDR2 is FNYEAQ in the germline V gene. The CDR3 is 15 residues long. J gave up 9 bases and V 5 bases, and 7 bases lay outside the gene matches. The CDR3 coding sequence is TGTGCCAGCAGCACAGGGACTAGCGGGCCCCGGGAGCTGTTTTTT. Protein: CASSTGTSGPRELFF.

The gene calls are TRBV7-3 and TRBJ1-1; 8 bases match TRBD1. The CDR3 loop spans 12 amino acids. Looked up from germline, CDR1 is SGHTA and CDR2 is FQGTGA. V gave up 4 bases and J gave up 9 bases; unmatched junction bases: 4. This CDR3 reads CASSYGQGKAFF. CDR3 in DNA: TGTGCCAGCAGCTACGGACAGGGAAAAGCTTTCTTT.

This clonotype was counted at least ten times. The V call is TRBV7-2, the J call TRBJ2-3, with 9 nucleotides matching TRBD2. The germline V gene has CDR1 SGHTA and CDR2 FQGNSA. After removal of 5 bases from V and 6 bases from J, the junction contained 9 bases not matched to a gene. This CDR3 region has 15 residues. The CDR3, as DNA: TGTGCCAGCAGCCCGGTGGCGGGAGGGGGCGATACGCAGTATTTT. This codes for CASSPVAGGGDTQYF.

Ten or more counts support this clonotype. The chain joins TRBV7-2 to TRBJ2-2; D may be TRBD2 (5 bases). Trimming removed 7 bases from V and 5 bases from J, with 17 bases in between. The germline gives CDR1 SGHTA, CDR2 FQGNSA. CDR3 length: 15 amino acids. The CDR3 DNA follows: TGTGCCAGCATCTTTGATCCGGGAAATACCGGGGAGCTGTTTTTT. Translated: CASIFDPGNTGELFF.

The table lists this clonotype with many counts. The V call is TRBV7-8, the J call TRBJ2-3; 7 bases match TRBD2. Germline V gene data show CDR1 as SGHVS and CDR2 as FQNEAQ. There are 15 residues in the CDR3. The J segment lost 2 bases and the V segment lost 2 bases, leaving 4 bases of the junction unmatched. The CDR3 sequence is CASSLHLADTDTQYF. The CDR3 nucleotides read TGTGCCAGCAGCTTACACCTAGCGGACACAGATACGCAGTATTTT.

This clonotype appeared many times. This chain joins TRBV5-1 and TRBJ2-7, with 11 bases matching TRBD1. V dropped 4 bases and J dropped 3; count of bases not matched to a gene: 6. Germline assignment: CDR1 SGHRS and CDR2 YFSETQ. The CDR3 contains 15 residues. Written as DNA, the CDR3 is TGCGCCAGCAGCCCGACCGGGACAGGGGGCTACGAGCAGTACTTC. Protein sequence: CASSPTGTGGYEQYF.

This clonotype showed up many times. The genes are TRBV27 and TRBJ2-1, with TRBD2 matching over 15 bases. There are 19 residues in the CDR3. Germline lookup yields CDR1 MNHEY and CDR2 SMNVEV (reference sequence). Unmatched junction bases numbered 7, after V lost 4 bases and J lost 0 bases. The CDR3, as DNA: TGTGCCAGCAGTTCTAGGACTAGCGGGAGGGGAAACTCCTACAATGAGCAGTTCTTC. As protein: CASSSRTSGRGNSYNEQFF.

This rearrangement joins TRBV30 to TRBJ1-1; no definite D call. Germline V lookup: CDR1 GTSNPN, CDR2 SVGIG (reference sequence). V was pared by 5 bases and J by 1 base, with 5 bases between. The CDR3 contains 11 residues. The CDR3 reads CAWSTNTEAFF. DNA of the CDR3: TGTGCCTGGTCAACGAACACTGAAGCTTTCTTT.

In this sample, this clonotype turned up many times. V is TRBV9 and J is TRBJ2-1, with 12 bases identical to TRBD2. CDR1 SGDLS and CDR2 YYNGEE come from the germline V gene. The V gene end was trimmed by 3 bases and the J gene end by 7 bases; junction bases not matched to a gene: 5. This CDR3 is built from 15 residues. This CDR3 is CASSATSGRTNEQFF. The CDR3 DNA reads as TGTGCCAGCAGCGCCACTAGCGGGAGGACGAATGAGCAGTTCTTC.

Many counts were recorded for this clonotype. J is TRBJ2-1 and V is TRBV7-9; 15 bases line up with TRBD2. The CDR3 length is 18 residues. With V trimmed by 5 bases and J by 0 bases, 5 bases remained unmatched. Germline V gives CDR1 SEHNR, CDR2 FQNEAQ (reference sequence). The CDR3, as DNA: TGTGCCAGCAGCCCCCGGACTAGCGGGAGGGTCTCCTACAATGAGCAGTTCTTC. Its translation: CASSPRTSGRVSYNEQFF. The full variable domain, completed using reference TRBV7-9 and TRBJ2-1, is DTGVSQNPRHKITKRGQNVTFRCDPISEHNRLYWYRQTLGQGPEFLTYFQNEAQLEKSRLLSDRFSAERPKGSFSTLEIQRTEQGDSAMYLCASSPRTSGRVSYNEQFFGPGTRLTVL.

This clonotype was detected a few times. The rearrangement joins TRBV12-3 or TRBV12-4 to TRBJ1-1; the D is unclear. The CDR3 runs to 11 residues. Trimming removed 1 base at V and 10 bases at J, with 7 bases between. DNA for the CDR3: TGTGCCAGCAGTTTAGGGAGTCGAGCTTTCTTT. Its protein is CASSLGSRAFF.

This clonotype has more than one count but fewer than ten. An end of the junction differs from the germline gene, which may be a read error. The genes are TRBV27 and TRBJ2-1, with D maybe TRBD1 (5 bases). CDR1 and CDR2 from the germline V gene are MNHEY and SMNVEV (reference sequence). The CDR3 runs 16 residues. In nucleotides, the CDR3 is TGTGCCAGCCGACCCCCTGGGGCGAGCTCCTACAAAGAGCAGTTCTTC. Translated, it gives CASRPPGASSYKEQFF.

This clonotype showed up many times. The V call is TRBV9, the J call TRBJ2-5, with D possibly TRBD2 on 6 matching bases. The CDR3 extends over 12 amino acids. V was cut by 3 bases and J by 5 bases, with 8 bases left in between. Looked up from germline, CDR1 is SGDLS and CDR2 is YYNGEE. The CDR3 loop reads CASSASGETQYF. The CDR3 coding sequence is TGTGCCAGCAGCGCGAGCGGGGAGACCCAGTACTTC.

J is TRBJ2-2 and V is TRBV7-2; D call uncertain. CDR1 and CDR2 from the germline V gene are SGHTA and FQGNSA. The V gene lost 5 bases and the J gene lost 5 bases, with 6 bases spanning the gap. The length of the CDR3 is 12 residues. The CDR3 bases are TGTGCCAGCAGCCCCCCGACCGGGGAGCTGTTTTTT. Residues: CASSPPTGELFF.

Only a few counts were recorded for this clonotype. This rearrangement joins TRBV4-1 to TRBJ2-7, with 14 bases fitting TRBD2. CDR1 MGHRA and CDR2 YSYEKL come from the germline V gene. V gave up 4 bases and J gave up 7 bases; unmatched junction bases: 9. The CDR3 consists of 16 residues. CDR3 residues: CASSPGLAGETWEQYF. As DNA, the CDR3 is TGCGCCAGCAGCCCGGGACTAGCGGGAGAGACGTGGGAGCAGTACTTC.

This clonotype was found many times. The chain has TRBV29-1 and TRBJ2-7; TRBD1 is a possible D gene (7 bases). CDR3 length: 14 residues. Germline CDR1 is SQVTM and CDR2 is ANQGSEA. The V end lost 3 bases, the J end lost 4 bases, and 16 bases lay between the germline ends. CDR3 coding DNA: TGCAGCGTTGATGTCAGGGGGGATCCTTACGAGCAGTACTTC. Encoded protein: CSVDVRGDPYEQYF.

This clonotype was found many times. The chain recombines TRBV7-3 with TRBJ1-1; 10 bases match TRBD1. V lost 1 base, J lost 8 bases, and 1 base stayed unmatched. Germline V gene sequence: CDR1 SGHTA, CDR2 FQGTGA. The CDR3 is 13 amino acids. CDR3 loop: CASSLKGQGEAFF. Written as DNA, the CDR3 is TGTGCCAGCAGCTTAAAGGGACAGGGGGAAGCTTTCTTT.

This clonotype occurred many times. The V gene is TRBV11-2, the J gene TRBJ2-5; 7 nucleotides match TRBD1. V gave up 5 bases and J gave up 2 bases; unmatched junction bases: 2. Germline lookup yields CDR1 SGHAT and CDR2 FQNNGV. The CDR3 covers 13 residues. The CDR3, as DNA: TGTGCCAGCAGCCGGGACAGACAAGAGACCCAGTACTTC. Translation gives CASSRDRQETQYF. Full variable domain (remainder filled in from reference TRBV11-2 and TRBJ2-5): EAGVAQSPRYKIIEKRQSVAFWCNPISGHATLYWYQQILGQGPKLLIQFQNNGVVDDSQLPKDRFSAERLKGVDSTLKIQPAKLEDSAVYLCASSRDRQETQYFGPGTRLLVL.

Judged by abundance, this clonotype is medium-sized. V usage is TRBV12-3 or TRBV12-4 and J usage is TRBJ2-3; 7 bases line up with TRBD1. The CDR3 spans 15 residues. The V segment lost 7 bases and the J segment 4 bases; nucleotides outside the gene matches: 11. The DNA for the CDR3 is TGTGCCAGCACCCTGGACAGGACAGGCGCAGATACGCAGTATTTT. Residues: CASTLDRTGADTQYF.

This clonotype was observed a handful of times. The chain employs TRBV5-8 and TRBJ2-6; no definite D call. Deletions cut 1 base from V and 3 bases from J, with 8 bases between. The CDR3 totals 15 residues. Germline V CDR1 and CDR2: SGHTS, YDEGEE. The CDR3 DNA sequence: TGTGCCAGCAGCTTGTGGTCAAGTGGGGCCAACGTCCTGACTTTC. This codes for CASSLWSSGANVLTF.

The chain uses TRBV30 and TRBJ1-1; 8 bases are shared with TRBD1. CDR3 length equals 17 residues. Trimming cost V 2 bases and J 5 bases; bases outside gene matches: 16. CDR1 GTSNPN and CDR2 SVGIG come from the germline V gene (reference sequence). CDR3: CAWSPTRTGTGKTEAFF. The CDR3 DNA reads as TGTGCCTGGAGTCCTACCCGGACCGGGACAGGAAAAACTGAAGCTTTCTTT.

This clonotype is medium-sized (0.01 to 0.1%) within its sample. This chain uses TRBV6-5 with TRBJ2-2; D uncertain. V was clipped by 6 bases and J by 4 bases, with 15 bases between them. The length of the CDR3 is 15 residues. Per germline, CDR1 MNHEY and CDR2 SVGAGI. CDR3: CASSRKPSGTGELFF. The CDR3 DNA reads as TGTGCCAGCAGCCGTAAACCCTCGGGCACCGGGGAGCTGTTTTTT.

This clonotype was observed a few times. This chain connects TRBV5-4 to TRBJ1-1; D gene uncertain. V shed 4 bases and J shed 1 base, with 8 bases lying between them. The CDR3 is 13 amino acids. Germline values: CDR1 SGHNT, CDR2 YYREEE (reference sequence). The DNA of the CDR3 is TGTGCCAGCAGCCTACAAGAGAACACTGAAGCTTTCTTT. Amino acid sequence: CASSLQENTEAFF.

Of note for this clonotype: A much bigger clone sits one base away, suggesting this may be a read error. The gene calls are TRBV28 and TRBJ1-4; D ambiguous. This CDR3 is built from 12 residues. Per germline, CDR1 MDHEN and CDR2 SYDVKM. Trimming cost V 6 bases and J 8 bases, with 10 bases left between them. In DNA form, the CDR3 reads TGTGCCAGCAGATCCCGTACCGAAAAACTGTTTTTT. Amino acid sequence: CASRSRTEKLFF. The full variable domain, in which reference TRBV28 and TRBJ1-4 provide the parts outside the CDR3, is DVKVTQSSRYLVKRTGEKVFLECVQDMDHENMFWYRQDPGLGLRLIYFSYDVKMKEKGDIPEGYSVSREKKERFSLILESASTNQTSMYLCASRSRTEKLFFGSGTQLSVL.

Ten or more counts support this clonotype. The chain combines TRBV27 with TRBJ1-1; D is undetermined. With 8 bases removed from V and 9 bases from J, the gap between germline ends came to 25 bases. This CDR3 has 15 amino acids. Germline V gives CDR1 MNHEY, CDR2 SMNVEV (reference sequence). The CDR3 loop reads CASLSRLGSWEKAFF. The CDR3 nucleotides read TGTGCCAGCTTATCGCGCCTTGGAAGTTGGGAGAAAGCTTTCTTT.

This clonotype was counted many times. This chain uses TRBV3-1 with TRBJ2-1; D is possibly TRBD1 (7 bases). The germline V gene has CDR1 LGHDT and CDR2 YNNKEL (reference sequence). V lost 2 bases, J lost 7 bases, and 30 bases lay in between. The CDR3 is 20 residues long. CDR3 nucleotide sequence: TGTGCCAGCAGCCAAAGAGGGGGCTCTGACTCGGTCGGGAGTTGGAATGAGCAGTTCTTC. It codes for CASSQRGGSDSVGSWNEQFF.

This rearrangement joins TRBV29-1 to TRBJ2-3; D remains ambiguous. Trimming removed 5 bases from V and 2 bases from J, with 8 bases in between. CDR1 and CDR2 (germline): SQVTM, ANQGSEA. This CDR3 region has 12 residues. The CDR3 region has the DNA TGCAGCGTTCGACCACCCACAGATACGCAGTATTTT. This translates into CSVRPPTDTQYF.